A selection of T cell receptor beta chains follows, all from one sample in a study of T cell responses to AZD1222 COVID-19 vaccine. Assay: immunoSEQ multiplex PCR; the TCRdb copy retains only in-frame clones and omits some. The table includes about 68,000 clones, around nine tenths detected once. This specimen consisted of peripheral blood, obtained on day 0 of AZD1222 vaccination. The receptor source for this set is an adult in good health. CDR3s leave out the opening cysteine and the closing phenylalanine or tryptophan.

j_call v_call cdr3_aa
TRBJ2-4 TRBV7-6 ASSLKGSGFPENIQY
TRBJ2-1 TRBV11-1 ASSFVWGNEQF
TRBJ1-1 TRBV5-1 ASSLGRPGNTEAF
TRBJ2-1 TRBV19 ASSSSTYNEQF
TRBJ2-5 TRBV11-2 ASSLGPQGSQETQY
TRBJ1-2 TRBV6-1 ASSEEVGKGAGYT
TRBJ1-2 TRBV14 ASSRQGYGYT
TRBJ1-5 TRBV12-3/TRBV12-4 ASSWTGNQPQH
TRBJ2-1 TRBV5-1 ASSLAHGNEQF
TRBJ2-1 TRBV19 ASSPLGGNEQF
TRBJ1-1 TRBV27 ASSLDSFSNTEAF
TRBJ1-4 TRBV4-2 ASSQEKNEKLF
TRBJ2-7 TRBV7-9 ASSSPAGLLTYEQY
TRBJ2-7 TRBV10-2 ASATTAYEQY
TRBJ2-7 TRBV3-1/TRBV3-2 ASSPLIGRTSSYEQY
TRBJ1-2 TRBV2 ASSVGPNYGYT
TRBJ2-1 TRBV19 ASSSLGLAGRYEQF
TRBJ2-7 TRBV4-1 ASSPYETGSYEQY
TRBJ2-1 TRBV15 ATWDSSGSSYNEQF
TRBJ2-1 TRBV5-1 ASSLSSGHNEQF
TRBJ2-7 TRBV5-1 ASSLALTGRNYEQY
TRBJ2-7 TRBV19 ASSRTGSSYEQY
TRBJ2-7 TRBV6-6 ASSSFSGSYEQY
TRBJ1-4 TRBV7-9 ASTPGGAGEKLF
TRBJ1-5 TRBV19 ASSIEDSNQPQH
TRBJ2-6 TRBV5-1 ASSLVGSGANVLT
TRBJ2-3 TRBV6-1 ASSEGVLHTDTQY
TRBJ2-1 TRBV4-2 ASSQGTSGGSSYNEQF
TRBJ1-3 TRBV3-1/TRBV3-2 ASSQLGRTGNTIY
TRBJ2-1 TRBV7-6 ASSPLGGRASGEQF
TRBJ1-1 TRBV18 ASSPVGVGARNTEAF
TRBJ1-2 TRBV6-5 ASRLSGPTNYGYT
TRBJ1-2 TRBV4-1 ASGGQGVYGYT
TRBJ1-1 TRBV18 ASSASGAQSTEAF
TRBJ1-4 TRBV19 ASSIQIRDREKLF
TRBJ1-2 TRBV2 ASRPNIYGYT
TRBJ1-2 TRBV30 AWSVRAGLNYGYT
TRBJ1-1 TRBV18 ASSLMKDTEAF
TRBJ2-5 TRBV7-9 ASRGTSGSWETQY
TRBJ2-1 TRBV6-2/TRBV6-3 ASSVGDNNEQF
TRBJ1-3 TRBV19 ASSIAAIAGNTIY
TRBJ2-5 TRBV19 ASSRTGGETQY
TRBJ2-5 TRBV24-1 ATSDGGDQETQY
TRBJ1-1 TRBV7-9 ASSSALNTEAF
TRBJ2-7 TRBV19 ASSIQTVDEQY
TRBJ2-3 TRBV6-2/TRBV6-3 ASSPTASTDTQY
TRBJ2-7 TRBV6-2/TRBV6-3 ASSYSPSGSWGSYEQY
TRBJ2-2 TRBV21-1 ASIQTAPGELF
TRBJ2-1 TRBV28 ASSGTSGIIYNEQF
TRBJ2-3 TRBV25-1 ASSENPTDTQY
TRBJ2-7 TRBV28 ASSFGRITYEQY
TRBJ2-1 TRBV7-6 ASSLGRTRSNEQF
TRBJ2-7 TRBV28 ASSFGVYEQY
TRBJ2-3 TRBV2 ASCQSGSLTDTQY
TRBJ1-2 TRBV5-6 ASSLVRRVRGDGYT
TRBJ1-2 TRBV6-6 ASSPARGYYGYT
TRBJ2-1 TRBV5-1 ASSLGQGRHEQF
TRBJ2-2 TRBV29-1 SVNDRLGGAGTGELF
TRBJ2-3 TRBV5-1 ASSPGTSGSLWGDTQY
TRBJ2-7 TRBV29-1 SATGTAYEQY